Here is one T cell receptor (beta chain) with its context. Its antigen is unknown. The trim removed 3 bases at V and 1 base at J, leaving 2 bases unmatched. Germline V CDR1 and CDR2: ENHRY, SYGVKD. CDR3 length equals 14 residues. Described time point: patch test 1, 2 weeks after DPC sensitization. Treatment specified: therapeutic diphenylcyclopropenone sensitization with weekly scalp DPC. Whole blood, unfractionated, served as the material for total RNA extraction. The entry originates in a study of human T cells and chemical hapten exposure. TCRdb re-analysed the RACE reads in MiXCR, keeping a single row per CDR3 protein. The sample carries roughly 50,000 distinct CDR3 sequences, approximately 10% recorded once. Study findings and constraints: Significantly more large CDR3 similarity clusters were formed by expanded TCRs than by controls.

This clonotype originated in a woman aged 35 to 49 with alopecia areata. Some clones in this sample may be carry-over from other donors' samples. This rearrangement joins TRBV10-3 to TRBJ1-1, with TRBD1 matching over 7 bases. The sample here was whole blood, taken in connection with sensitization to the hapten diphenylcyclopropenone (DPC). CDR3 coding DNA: TGTGCCATCAGTGACTGGACAGGGAACACTGAAGCTTTCTTT. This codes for CAISDWTGNTEAFF.